Listed below are T cell receptor beta chains from one sample, sequenced in a study of shared clonotypes between healthy human individuals. Sequenced by immunoSEQ multiplex PCR; TCRdb stores in-frame clones only, minus some. Of fewer than 2.5 million clones listed, 93% are singletons. The sequenced sample was naive CD4+ T cells from PBMCs. All receptors come from a man aged 18 to 29 in good health. Some clones in this sample may be carry-over from other donors' samples. The CDR3 runs from the conserved cysteine through the conserved F or W. D genes are given only for firm matches. Size is omitted from some rows. Given values are once, few, many or a class for expanded clones.

clone size: once
V gene: TRBV29-1
D gene: .
CDR3 length: 13
J gene: TRBJ2-2
CDR3 DNA: TGCAGCGTTGGAAATGGAGTTGGCGGGGAGCTGTTTTTT
CDR3 protein: CSVGNGVGGELFF

clone size: .
V gene: TRBV7-9
D gene: TRBD1
CDR3 length: 15
J gene: TRBJ1-1
CDR3 DNA: TGTGCCAGCAGCAAGCGACAGGGCTCGAACACTGAAGCTTTCTTT
CDR3 protein: CASSKRQGSNTEAFF

clone size: few
V gene: TRBV30
D gene: .
CDR3 length: 13
J gene: TRBJ1-2
CDR3 DNA: TGTGCCTGGGCGACAAGCGCTAACTATGGCTACACCTTC
CDR3 protein: CAWATSANYGYTF

clone size: .
V gene: TRBV4-1
D gene: TRBD2
CDR3 length: 19
J gene: TRBJ2-3
CDR3 DNA: TGCGCCAGCAGCCAAGAGCGTTTCACGGGGGCTAGCGGGACAGATACGCAGTATTTT
CDR3 protein: CASSQERFTGASGTDTQYF

clone size: once
V gene: TRBV5-1
D gene: .
CDR3 length: 16
J gene: TRBJ1-4
CDR3 DNA: TGCGCCAGCAGCTCCCGGGCCCCCGAGGGTGATGAAAAACTGTTTTTT
CDR3 protein: CASSSRAPEGDEKLFF

clone size: .
V gene: TRBV29-1
D gene: .
CDR3 length: 14
J gene: TRBJ1-1
CDR3 DNA: TGCAGCGTTGTAGGGCTCCTTAAGAACACTGAAGCTTTCTTT
CDR3 protein: CSVVGLLKNTEAFF

clone size: .
V gene: TRBV7-6
D gene: TRBD2
CDR3 length: 19
J gene: TRBJ2-1
CDR3 DNA: TGTGCCAGCAGCCCGTCCCGGGTCGCGGGAGACTGGGCCTCAAATGAGCAGTTCTTC
CDR3 protein: CASSPSRVAGDWASNEQFF

clone size: .
V gene: TRBV30
D gene: TRBD1
CDR3 length: 15
J gene: TRBJ2-6
CDR3 DNA: TGTGCCTGTGGGACAGGGTCTGGCGGGGCCAACGTCCTGACTTTC
CDR3 protein: CACGTGSGGANVLTF

clone size: .
V gene: TRBV27
D gene: TRBD1
CDR3 length: 15
J gene: TRBJ1-2
CDR3 DNA: TGTGCCAGCAGTCCGGGGACAGGGGTTAGGTATGGCTACACCTTC
CDR3 protein: CASSPGTGVRYGYTF

clone size: once
V gene: TRBV10-3
D gene: TRBD1
CDR3 length: 14
J gene: TRBJ1-5
CDR3 DNA: TGTGCCATCAGTCAGGACAGGGGCAATCAGCCCCAGCATTTT
CDR3 protein: CAISQDRGNQPQHF

clone size: .
V gene: TRBV11-2
D gene: .
CDR3 length: 11
J gene: TRBJ2-7
CDR3 DNA: TGTGCCAGCAGCCGGGTATACGAGCAGTACTTC
CDR3 protein: CASSRVYEQYF

clone size: .
V gene: TRBV9
D gene: TRBD2
CDR3 length: 18
J gene: TRBJ2-2
CDR3 DNA: TGTGCCAGCAGCGTAGTACTAGCGGGAGGGGTTGGCACCGGGGAGCTGTTTTTT
CDR3 protein: CASSVVLAGGVGTGELFF

clone size: .
V gene: TRBV21-1
D gene: .
CDR3 length: 15
J gene: TRBJ2-7
CDR3 DNA: TGTGCCAGCAGCCCCCCCGGGACACTCACCTACGAGCAGTACTTC
CDR3 protein: CASSPPGTLTYEQYF

clone size: .
V gene: TRBV9
D gene: .
CDR3 length: 13
J gene: TRBJ1-1
CDR3 DNA: TGTGCCAGCAGCGTAAGGCAGGGCACTGAAGCTTTCTTT
CDR3 protein: CASSVRQGTEAFF

clone size: .
V gene: TRBV28
D gene: .
CDR3 length: 14
J gene: TRBJ2-1
CDR3 DNA: TGTGCCAGCAGCCCGTCCGGCTCCTACAATGAGCAGTTCTTC
CDR3 protein: CASSPSGSYNEQFF

clone size: .
V gene: TRBV19
D gene: TRBD2
CDR3 length: 19
J gene: TRBJ2-1
CDR3 DNA: TGTGCCAGTAGCCTCTCGGGACTAGCGCAACCAAAGGGGCACAATGAGCAGTTCTTC
CDR3 protein: CASSLSGLAQPKGHNEQFF

clone size: .
V gene: TRBV10-3
D gene: .
CDR3 length: 13
J gene: TRBJ1-2
CDR3 DNA: TGTGCCATCAGTGAGTCGAGCAAGTTTGGCTACACCTTC
CDR3 protein: CAISESSKFGYTF

clone size: .
V gene: TRBV5-1
D gene: TRBD1
CDR3 length: 13
J gene: TRBJ1-2
CDR3 DNA: TGCGCCAGCAGCACCCTTACAGGGGATGGCTACACCTTC
CDR3 protein: CASSTLTGDGYTF

clone size: .
V gene: TRBV19
D gene: TRBD2
CDR3 length: 14
J gene: TRBJ2-7
CDR3 DNA: TGTGCCAGTACCCCAACTAGCGGTGGTAGCGAGCAGTACTTC
CDR3 protein: CASTPTSGGSEQYF

clone size: .
V gene: TRBV9
D gene: TRBD2
CDR3 length: 15
J gene: TRBJ2-1
CDR3 DNA: TGTGCCAGCAGCCCCAGGACTAGCGGTGACAATGAGCAGTTCTTC
CDR3 protein: CASSPRTSGDNEQFF

clone size: .
V gene: TRBV6-1
D gene: TRBD1
CDR3 length: 14
J gene: TRBJ1-2
CDR3 DNA: TGTGCCAGCAGTGAGGGACAGGGGGTGAGAGGCTACACCTTC
CDR3 protein: CASSEGQGVRGYTF

clone size: .
V gene: TRBV29-1
D gene: TRBD2
CDR3 length: 17
J gene: TRBJ2-7
CDR3 DNA: TGCAGCGTTACATTATGGCTAGCGGGTACCTTCTCCTACGAGCAGTACTTC
CDR3 protein: CSVTLWLAGTFSYEQYF

clone size: .
V gene: TRBV27
D gene: .
CDR3 length: 14
J gene: TRBJ2-1
CDR3 DNA: TGTGCCAGCAGTTTACAGCGGAGTGACAATGAGCAGTTCTTC
CDR3 protein: CASSLQRSDNEQFF

clone size: .
V gene: TRBV28
D gene: TRBD2
CDR3 length: 17
J gene: TRBJ2-3
CDR3 DNA: TGTGCCAGCAGTTCCGCGGGACTAGCGGGAGGGTCAGATACGCAGTATTTT
CDR3 protein: CASSSAGLAGGSDTQYF

clone size: .
V gene: TRBV7-8
D gene: .
CDR3 length: 17
J gene: TRBJ2-1
CDR3 DNA: TGTGCCAGCAGCTTGTATGATGTGGGCACTATCTACAATGAGCAGTTCTTC
CDR3 protein: CASSLYDVGTIYNEQFF

clone size: once
V gene: TRBV5-1
D gene: .
CDR3 length: 14
J gene: TRBJ2-7
CDR3 DNA: TGCGCCAGCAGCTTGGTCGCAGGGACCAACGAGCAGTACTTC
CDR3 protein: CASSLVAGTNEQYF

clone size: .
V gene: TRBV6-1
D gene: .
CDR3 length: 15
J gene: TRBJ2-2
CDR3 DNA: TGTGCCAGCAGTGAAGTCCCCGGACTCACCGGGGAGCTGTTTTTT
CDR3 protein: CASSEVPGLTGELFF

clone size: .
V gene: TRBV15
D gene: .
CDR3 length: 15
J gene: TRBJ1-2
CDR3 DNA: TGTGCCACCAGCCGGGAAGTAGGGGCGCGGGATGGCTACACCTTC
CDR3 protein: CATSREVGARDGYTF

clone size: .
V gene: TRBV28
D gene: .
CDR3 length: 16
J gene: TRBJ2-1
CDR3 DNA: TGTGCCAGCAGGTACCAGACCTTGCAGGGGTCCAATGAGCAGTTCTTC
CDR3 protein: CASRYQTLQGSNEQFF

clone size: .
V gene: TRBV21-1
D gene: .
CDR3 length: 11
J gene: TRBJ2-2
CDR3 DNA: TGTGCCAGCAGCCACTGCGGGGAGCTGTTTTTT
CDR3 protein: CASSHCGELFF

clone size: .
V gene: TRBV6-5
D gene: .
CDR3 length: 14
J gene: TRBJ2-3
CDR3 DNA: TGTGCCAGCAGGTCAGGGTTTTACACAGATACGCAGTATTTT
CDR3 protein: CASRSGFYTDTQYF

clone size: .
V gene: TRBV5-1
D gene: .
CDR3 length: 17
J gene: TRBJ2-2
CDR3 DNA: TGCGCCAGCAGCTTGGCGTGGACCGGGGCGAACACCGGGGAGCTGTTTTTT
CDR3 protein: CASSLAWTGANTGELFF

clone size: .
V gene: TRBV9
D gene: .
CDR3 length: 12
J gene: TRBJ1-4
CDR3 DNA: TGTGCCAGCAGCGTACTGGGCGGAAAACTGTTTTTT
CDR3 protein: CASSVLGGKLFF

clone size: few
V gene: TRBV4-1
D gene: .
CDR3 length: 16
J gene: TRBJ1-5
CDR3 DNA: TGCGCCAGCAGCCAGGGAGGACAGACGAGGAACCAGCCCCAGCATTTT
CDR3 protein: CASSQGGQTRNQPQHF

clone size: .
V gene: TRBV18
D gene: .
CDR3 length: 15
J gene: TRBJ1-4
CDR3 DNA: TGTGCCAGCTCACGTTCTCAGAGCTCGAATGAAAAACTGTTTTTT
CDR3 protein: CASSRSQSSNEKLFF

clone size: .
V gene: TRBV5-1
D gene: .
CDR3 length: 14
J gene: TRBJ2-7
CDR3 DNA: TGCGCCAGCAGGCAAGACAGTCTGTCCTACGAGCAGTACTTC
CDR3 protein: CASRQDSLSYEQYF

clone size: .
V gene: TRBV19
D gene: TRBD2
CDR3 length: 16
J gene: TRBJ2-5
CDR3 DNA: TGTGCCAGTAGTATAGGGGGACTAGCGGGGCAAGAGACCCAGTACTTC
CDR3 protein: CASSIGGLAGQETQYF